This TCR beta chain is drawn from a study of blood T cell repertoires in COVID-19. Cohorts were determined from participant-reported clinical history. This clone was recorded once. Study processing details: Quantification of nucleated cells was approximated via reference gene primer amplification. Some clones are missing from TCRdb's copy, which holds only in-frame ones; the method was immunoSEQ multiplex PCR. Clone size and V and J calls were adopted from that table, with D and trimming inferred from the DNA. The sample records almost 400,000 clones, more than 75% being singletons. Germline V gene lookup returns CDR1 SGHTS and CDR2 YDEGEE. The CDR3 runs to 16 residues. Unmatched junction bases numbered 17, after V lost 7 bases and J lost 10 bases.

This receptor was identified in a woman aged 25 to 45 with acute COVID-19. V and J are TRBV5-8 and TRBJ1-6, with TRBD1 matching over 7 bases. Material for sequencing was PBMCs or T cells enriched from blood (not recorded which). In DNA, the CDR3 is TGTGCCAGCGGGGTTCTCCGGACAGGAAAATACTCACCCCTCCACTTT. It translates to CASGVLRTGKYSPLHF.